The clone carrying this TCR beta chain was picked up one time. This sample was taken from a study of blood T cell repertoires in COVID-19. Study-wide background: Sample material is recorded as cDNA or gDNA derived from T cells, B-cell-depleted T cells, or PBMCs.

In the original workflow: Amplification of reference gene primers was used by the study to estimate nucleated cell counts. Generated by immunoSEQ multiplex PCR, the TCRdb table keeps only in-frame clones and is missing some. V, J and clone size derive from that table, while D and trimming were established from the DNA sequence. Among 100,000 to 150,000 clones listed, roughly 88% were seen once. The CDR3 is made up of 17 amino acids. Trimming cost V 0 bases and J 9 bases; bases outside gene matches: 11. Germline CDR1 SGHRS, CDR2 YFSETQ. The chain employs TRBV5-1 and TRBJ1-6; TRBD1 matches 8 bases. The TCR sequence derives from a human donor in a cohort sampled during active COVID-19. Input material: peripheral blood. The CDR3 is CASSLDARTGFSSPLHF. The DNA for the CDR3 is TGCGCCAGCAGCTTGGATGCCCGGACAGGGTTTAGTTCACCCCTCCACTTT.